This T cell receptor beta chain was sequenced for a study of vaccination effects on CD4 cells after COVID-19. Study overall: Subjects were given two BNT162b2 or mRNA-1273 vaccine doses.

Antigen-specific CD4+ T cells were expanded with viral peptide pools in the ViraFEST assay before sequencing. After roughly 11 days in culture, the CD4+ T cells were isolated. The vaccine recipients had no prior SARS-CoV-2 infection, with negative nucleocapsid antibodies. Wells each received around 2 million PBMC, cultured with 10 IU/ml IL-2 and about 10 ug/ml peptides. Repertoires were generated with immunoSEQ multiplex PCR, while TCRdb's copy carries only in-frame clones and drops some. Among about 23,000 clones listed, about two thirds were seen once. About this clone itself: Antigen specificity is unknown.

In germline, CDR1 is WNHNN, CDR2 SYGVQD (reference sequence). CDR3 length: 15 residues. V shed 0 bases and J shed 2 bases, with 10 bases lying between them. The sequence was obtained from a human donor who received a COVID-19 vaccine. The V gene is TRBV10-1, the J gene TRBJ1-2; unclear D gene. The sample in question was CD4+ T cells from PBMCs cultured with SARS-CoV-2 spike peptides, obtained before COVID-19 vaccination. DNA for the CDR3: TGCGCCAGCAGTGAGTCTCCGGCCGGGAACTATGGCTACACCTTC. This gives the protein CASSESPAGNYGYTF.